These 27 T cell receptor beta chains were all obtained from the same sample, sequenced in a study of blood T cell repertoires in COVID-19. Generated by immunoSEQ multiplex PCR, the TCRdb table keeps only in-frame clones and is missing some. Here the sample spans roughly 150,000 clones, roughly 77% being singletons. Sequencing used peripheral blood. These receptors were collected from a human donor in a cohort sampled during active COVID-19.

The chain employs TRBV28 and TRBJ1-2; D unclear. Deletions cut 5 bases from V and 6 bases from J, with 10 bases between. Germline assignment: CDR1 MDHEN and CDR2 SYDVKM. CDR3 length equals 12 residues. CDR3 amino acids: CASSTPGDGYTF. CDR3 bases: TGTGCCAGCAGTACCCCCGGGGATGGCTACACCTTC.

This clone has just one count. The genes are TRBV29-1 and TRBJ1-3; 7 bases agree with TRBD1. The germline CDR1 and CDR2 sequences are SQVTM and ANQGSEA. J lost 8 bases, V lost 6 bases, and 7 bases had no gene match. The CDR3 covers 12 residues. CDR3 DNA: TGCAGCGTCGAGACAGGGATCGACACCATATATTTT. Protein sequence: CSVETGIDTIYF.

The V call is TRBV6-5, the J call TRBJ2-7; a possible D gene is TRBD2 (6 bases). Germline assignment: CDR1 MNHEY and CDR2 SVGAGI. The CDR3 has 13 residues. The CDR3 here is CAARSGGRQQQYF. CDR3 nucleotides: TGTGCTGCTCGCTCCGGAGGGAGGCAACAGCAGTACTTC.

The gene calls are TRBV28 and TRBJ1-1; possible D gene TRBD1, 5 bases. Germline lookup yields CDR1 MDHEN and CDR2 SYDVKM. Trimming took 3 bases from V and 4 from J, leaving 9 bases between them. CDR3 length: 13 amino acids. The CDR3 protein is CASSFGGTTEAFF. In DNA, the CDR3 is TGTGCCAGCAGTTTTGGGGGGACCACTGAAGCTTTCTTT.

As DNA, the CDR3 is TGTGCCAGCAGCCCGACAGGGGGCGGAAACACCGGGGAGCTGTTTTTT. It translates to CASSPTGGGNTGELFF. The chain carries TRBV27 and TRBJ2-2, with 10 bases identical to TRBD1. The CDR3 runs to 16 residues. The germline V gene encodes CDR1 MNHEY and CDR2 SMNVEV (reference sequence). V lost 6 bases to trimming and J lost 2 bases; unmatched junction nucleotides: 6.

This clone appeared once. V gene TRBV18 combines with J gene TRBJ1-4; no definite D call. Per the germline V gene, CDR1 is KGHSH and CDR2 is LQKENI. Between the trimmed V and J ends, which lost 3 bases and 1 base, there was a span of 9 bases. The CDR3 spans 15 residues. This CDR3 reads CASSPLSGTNEKLFF. CDR3 DNA: TGTGCCAGCTCACCTCTTTCGGGAACTAATGAAAAACTGTTTTTT.

This chain connects TRBV7-8 to TRBJ2-7, with D tentatively TRBD1 (8 bases). Trimming took off 5 bases at V and 2 bases at J, with 16 bases between the two ends. The CDR3 runs to 15 residues. CDR1 and CDR2 from the germline V gene are SGHVS and FQNEAQ. The CDR3: CASSLGQGLTYEQYF. The CDR3 nucleotides read TGTGCCAGCAGCCTCGGACAGGGACTAACCTACGAGCAGTACTTC.

In its sample, this clone was seen a few times. A junction boundary mismatches the germline segment, possibly from a read error. The V gene is TRBV7-7, the J gene TRBJ1-4; 9 bases are shared with TRBD1. The CDR3 spans 15 residues. Germline V gene lookup returns CDR1 SSHAT and CDR2 FNYEAQ (reference sequence). As DNA, the CDR3 is TGTGCTAGCAGCCCGGTACAGGGGGCAGGTGAAAAACTGTTTTTT. It specifies CASSPVQGAGEKLFF.

The chain has TRBV29-1 and TRBJ1-4, with D perhaps matching TRBD1 (6 bases). The V and J ends lost 4 bases and 8 bases respectively, with 14 bases between them. The length of the CDR3 is 13 residues. Germline V CDR1 and CDR2: SQVTM, ANQGSEA. The CDR3 bases are TGCAGCGTTGTACAGGGATTAGGGGAAAAACTGTTTTTT. Translation gives CSVVQGLGEKLFF.

The V and J genes are TRBV6-2 or TRBV6-3 and TRBJ2-5, with 10 positions matching TRBD2. The junction had 13 bases not matched to a gene; V was cut back by 4 bases and J by 5 bases. The CDR3 is 17 residues long. CDR1 is MNHEY and CDR2 is SVGEGT in the germline V gene. The CDR3 DNA follows: TGTGCCAGCAGTTCCCGGCAGAGCGGGGGGGCCTGGGAGACCCAGTACTTC. This codes for CASSSRQSGGAWETQYF.

The chain joins TRBV5-4 to TRBJ1-2; the D is unclear. In germline, CDR1 is SGHNT, CDR2 YYREEE (reference sequence). The CDR3 spans 13 residues. V was cut by 1 base and J by 9 bases, with 13 bases left in between. In nucleotides, the CDR3 is TGTGCCAGCAGCTTGAAAGGGTCCGGGAGCTACACCTTC. Encoded protein: CASSLKGSGSYTF. Complete variable domain (other parts from reference TRBV5-4 and TRBJ1-2): ETGVTQSPTHLIKTRGQQVTLRCSSQSGHNTVSWYQQALGQGPQFIFQYYREEENGRGNFPPRFSGLQFPNYSSELNVNALELDDSALYLCASSLKGSGSYTFGSGTRLTVV.

This sequence joins TRBV19 and TRBJ2-3, with D uncertain. This CDR3 spans 15 amino acids. V was cut by 5 bases and J by 3 bases, with 15 bases left in between. Looked up from germline, CDR1 is LNHDA and CDR2 is SQIVND (reference sequence). The CDR3 DNA sequence: TGTGCCAGTAGTTCTTCCCCCCGGGTTACAGATACGCAGTATTTT. This sequence encodes CASSSSPRVTDTQYF. Supplemented by reference TRBV19 and TRBJ2-3, the full variable domain reads DGGITQSPKYLFRKEGQNVTLSCEQNLNHDAMYWYRQDPGQGLRLIYYSQIVNDFQKGDIAEGYSVSREKKESFPLTVTSAQKNPTAFYLCASSSSPRVTDTQYFGPGTRLTVL.

This clone turned up a few times. The V call is TRBV18, the J call TRBJ2-1; TRBD1 matches 8 bases. Losses at the gene ends were 3 bases for V and 6 bases for J; bases not matched to a gene: 10. The CDR3 has 16 amino acids. Germline CDR1 and CDR2: KGHSH and LQKENI. CDR3 nucleotides: TGTGCCAGCTCACCTCAAGGACAGGGACGTGCCAATGAGCAGTTCTTC. This gives the protein CASSPQGQGRANEQFF.

The chain employs TRBV5-6 and TRBJ1-2, with D perhaps matching TRBD1 (6 bases). The V gene's germline CDR1 is SGHDT and CDR2 YYEEEE. Trimming left V 2 bases short and J 7 bases short, with 15 bases between. The CDR3 is made up of 14 amino acids. The CDR3 sequence: CASSFPGTQGGYTF. Here the CDR3 DNA reads TGTGCCAGCAGCTTTCCCGGGACACAGGGTGGCTACACCTTC.

CDR3 region: CSAGQTPAFF. DNA for the CDR3: TGCAGTGCGGGACAGACCCCAGCTTTCTTT. The V and J genes are TRBV20-1 and TRBJ1-1, with TRBD1 matching 7 bases. Germline CDR1 is DFQATT and CDR2 is SNEGSKA (reference sequence). The CDR3 totals 10 residues. Unmatched junction bases numbered 5, after V lost 6 bases and J lost 10 bases.

This CDR3 is CASSVAGTSGNRGGELFF. CDR3 DNA: TGTGCCAGCAGCGTGGCCGGGACTAGCGGGAACCGGGGCGGGGAGCTGTTTTTT. The chain links TRBV9 to TRBJ2-2; TRBD2 matches at 13 bases. CDR3 length equals 18 residues. The V gene's germline CDR1 is SGDLS and CDR2 YYNGEE. Trimming cost V 2 bases and J 7 bases; bases outside gene matches: 11. Complete variable domain (other parts from reference TRBV9 and TRBJ2-2): DSGVTQTPKHLITATGQRVTLRCSPRSGDLSVYWYQQSLDQGLQFLIQYYNGEERAKGNILERFSAQQFPDLHSELNLSSLELGDSALYFCASSVAGTSGNRGGELFFGEGSRLTVL.

The gene calls are TRBV7-2 and TRBJ2-7; 7 bases match TRBD1. Germline V gives CDR1 SGHTA, CDR2 FQGNSA. This CDR3 is 15 amino acids long. J was trimmed by 3 bases and V by 3 bases; bases with no gene match: 8. CDR3 sequence: CASSLVTGAVYEQYF. The DNA for the CDR3 is TGTGCCAGCAGCTTGGTAACAGGGGCGGTCTACGAGCAGTACTTC.

The rearrangement links TRBV15 to TRBJ2-6, with D possibly being TRBD2 (6 bases). V was clipped by 0 bases and J by 0 bases, with 15 bases between them. CDR1 is LNHNV and CDR2 is YYDKDF in the germline V gene (reference sequence). This CDR3 has 19 amino acids. The CDR3: CATSRDLGGLFSGANVLTF. CDR3 bases: TGTGCCACCAGCAGAGATCTAGGAGGGTTATTCTCTGGGGCCAACGTCCTGACTTTC. The complete variable domain, with remaining parts taken from reference TRBV15 and TRBJ2-6, reads DAMVIQNPRYQVTQFGKPVTLSCSQTLNHNVMYWYQQKSSQAPKLLFHYYDKDFNNEADTPDNFQSRRPNTSFCFLDIRSPGLGDTAMYLCATSRDLGGLFSGANVLTFGAGSRLTVL.

The chain combines TRBV7-2 with TRBJ1-2; TRBD1 might be the D (5 bases). CDR3 length: 13 amino acids. V lost 2 bases and J 6 bases, leaving 10 bases between the germline ends. Germline V gene data show CDR1 as SGHTA and CDR2 as FQGNSA. The chain's CDR3 is CASSLFDRHGYTF. The CDR3 nucleotides are TGTGCCAGCAGCTTATTCGACAGACATGGCTACACCTTC.

J is TRBJ2-7 and V is TRBV11-2; D might be TRBD2 (5 bases). CDR1 is SGHAT and CDR2 is FQNNGV in the germline V gene. The CDR3 extends over 13 amino acids. The V gene lost 1 base and the J gene lost 5 bases, with 9 bases spanning the gap. CDR3 sequence reads: CASSLGGRDEQYF. CDR3 bases: TGTGCCAGCAGCTTAGGTGGGCGGGACGAGCAGTACTTC.

The V and J genes are TRBV7-6 and TRBJ2-3, with 13 bases lining up with TRBD2. Germline loops: CDR1 SGHVS, CDR2 FNYEAQ. V lost 5 bases to trimming and J lost 0 bases; unmatched junction nucleotides: 8. The CDR3 extends over 18 amino acids. The CDR3 DNA reads TGTGCCAGCAGCGTCGGACTAGCGGGGGACCCTAGCACAGATACGCAGTATTTT. Protein: CASSVGLAGDPSTDTQYF.

The genes are TRBV5-6 and TRBJ2-3; D ambiguous. Germline-derived CDR1 and CDR2 are SGHDT and YYEEEE. The ends were cut back, 4 bases at V and 3 bases at J, with 3 bases in the middle. There are 11 residues in the CDR3. CDR3 amino acids: CASSATDTQYF. In nucleotides, the CDR3 is TGTGCCAGCAGCGCGACAGATACGCAGTATTTT.

The V call is TRBV7-9, the J call TRBJ1-1, with D tentatively TRBD1 (5 bases). Germline-derived CDR1 and CDR2 are SEHNR and FQNEAQ (reference sequence). Trimming took off 4 bases at V and 2 bases at J, with 11 bases between the two ends. The CDR3 spans 14 residues. This chain's CDR3 is CASSSTATNTEAFF. The DNA of the CDR3 is TGTGCCAGCAGCTCGACAGCTACTAACACTGAAGCTTTCTTT. Variable domain in full (rest from reference TRBV7-9 and TRBJ1-1): DTGVSQNPRHKITKRGQNVTFRCDPISEHNRLYWYRQTLGQGPEFLTYFQNEAQLEKSRLLSDRFSAERPKGSFSTLEIQRTEQGDSAMYLCASSSTATNTEAFFGQGTRLTVV.

This clone was recorded only once. The chain uses TRBV5-6 and TRBJ2-1, with D maybe TRBD2 (6 bases). From germline, CDR1 is SGHDT and CDR2 YYEEEE. Deletions cut 2 bases from V and 7 bases from J, with 10 bases between. This CDR3 spans 13 amino acids. The CDR3 sequence is CASSLREENEQFF. The CDR3 region has the DNA TGTGCCAGCAGCTTAAGGGAGGAAAATGAGCAGTTCTTC.

V gene TRBV27 combines with J gene TRBJ1-2; 7 bases fit TRBD1. The junction had 0 bases not matched to a gene; V was cut back by 4 bases and J by 1 base. The germline V gene encodes CDR1 MNHEY and CDR2 SMNVEV (reference sequence). This CDR3 region has 13 residues. This chain's CDR3 is CASSWDSNYGYTF. The CDR3 nucleotides are TGTGCCAGCAGTTGGGACAGTAACTATGGCTACACCTTC.

The J gene is TRBJ2-1, the V gene TRBV6-1; D perhaps matches TRBD2 (6 bases). There are 16 residues in the CDR3. Trimming cost V 1 base and J 7 bases, with 17 bases left between them. CDR1 and CDR2 from the germline V gene are MNHNS and SASEGT. The CDR3 reads CASSEVSALAANEQFF. Written as DNA, the CDR3 is TGTGCCAGCAGTGAAGTATCGGCACTAGCAGCAAATGAGCAGTTCTTC.

J is TRBJ1-5 and V is TRBV2; 7 bases are shared with TRBD1. The junction had 5 bases not matched to a gene; V was cut back by 0 bases and J by 0 bases. This CDR3 has 17 residues. Germline CDR1 reads SNHLY; CDR2 reads FYNNEI. Here the CDR3 reads CASSEARDSDSNQPQHF. CDR3 bases: TGTGCCAGCAGTGAAGCGAGGGACAGCGATAGCAATCAGCCCCAGCATTTT.